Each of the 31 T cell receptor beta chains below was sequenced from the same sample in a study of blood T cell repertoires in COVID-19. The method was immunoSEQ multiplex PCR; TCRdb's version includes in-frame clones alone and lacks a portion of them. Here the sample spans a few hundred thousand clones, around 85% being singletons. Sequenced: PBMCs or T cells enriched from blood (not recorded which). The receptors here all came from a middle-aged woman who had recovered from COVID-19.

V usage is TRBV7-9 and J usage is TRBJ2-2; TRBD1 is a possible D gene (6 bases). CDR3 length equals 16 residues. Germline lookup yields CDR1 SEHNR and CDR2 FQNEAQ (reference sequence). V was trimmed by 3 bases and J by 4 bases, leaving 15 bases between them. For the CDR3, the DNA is TGTGCCAGCAGCTTCGTTACAGGGTCGGGCACCGGGGAGCTGTTTTTT. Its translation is CASSFVTGSGTGELFF.

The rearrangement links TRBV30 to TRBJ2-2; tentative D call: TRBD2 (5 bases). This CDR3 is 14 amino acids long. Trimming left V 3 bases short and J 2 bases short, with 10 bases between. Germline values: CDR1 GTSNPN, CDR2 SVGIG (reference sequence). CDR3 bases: TGTGCCTGGAGCCAACTAGTTAACACCGGGGAGCTGTTTTTT. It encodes CAWSQLVNTGELFF.

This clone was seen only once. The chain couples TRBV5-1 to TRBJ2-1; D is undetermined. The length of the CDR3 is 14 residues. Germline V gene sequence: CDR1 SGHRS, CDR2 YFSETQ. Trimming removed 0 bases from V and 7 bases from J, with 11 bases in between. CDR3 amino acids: CASSLELSRNEQFF. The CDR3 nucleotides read TGCGCCAGCAGCTTGGAGCTTAGTCGTAATGAGCAGTTCTTC.

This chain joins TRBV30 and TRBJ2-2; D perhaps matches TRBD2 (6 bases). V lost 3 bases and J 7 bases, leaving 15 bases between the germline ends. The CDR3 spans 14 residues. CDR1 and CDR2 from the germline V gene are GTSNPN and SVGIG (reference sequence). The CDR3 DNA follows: TGTGCCTGGAGGGAGGGGACCATTCTCGGGGAGCTGTTTTTT. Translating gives CAWREGTILGELFF.

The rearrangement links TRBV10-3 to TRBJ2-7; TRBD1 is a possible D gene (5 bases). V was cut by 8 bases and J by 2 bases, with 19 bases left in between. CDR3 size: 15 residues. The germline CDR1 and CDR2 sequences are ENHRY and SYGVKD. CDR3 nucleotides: TGTGCCATCCGTTTTCTAGACAGTCCCACCTACGAGCAGTACTTC. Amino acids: CAIRFLDSPTYEQYF.

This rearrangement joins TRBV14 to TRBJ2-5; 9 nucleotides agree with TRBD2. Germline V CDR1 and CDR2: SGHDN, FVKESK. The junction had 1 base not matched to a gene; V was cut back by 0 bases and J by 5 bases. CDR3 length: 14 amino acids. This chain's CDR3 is CASSQDLAGETQYF. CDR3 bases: TGTGCCAGCAGCCAAGATCTAGCGGGGGAGACCCAGTACTTC. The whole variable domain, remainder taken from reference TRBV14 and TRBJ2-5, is EAGVTQFPSHSVIEKGQTVTLRCDPISGHDNLYWYRRVMGKEIKFLLHFVKESKQDESGMPNNRFLAERTGGTYSTLKVQPAELEDSGVYFCASSQDLAGETQYFGPGTRLLVL.

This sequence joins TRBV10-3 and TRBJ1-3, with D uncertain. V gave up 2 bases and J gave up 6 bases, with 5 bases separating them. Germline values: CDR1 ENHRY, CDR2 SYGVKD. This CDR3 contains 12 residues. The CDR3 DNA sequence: TGTGCCATCAGTGAGCGAGAAAACACCATATATTTT. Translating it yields CAISERENTIYF.

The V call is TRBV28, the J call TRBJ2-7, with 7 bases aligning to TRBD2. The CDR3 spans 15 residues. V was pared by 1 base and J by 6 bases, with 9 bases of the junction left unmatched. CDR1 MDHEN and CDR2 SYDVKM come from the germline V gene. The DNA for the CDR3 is TGTGCCAGCAGTTTATACGGGGGAGGGCCTCCCGAGCAGTACTTC. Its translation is CASSLYGGGPPEQYF.

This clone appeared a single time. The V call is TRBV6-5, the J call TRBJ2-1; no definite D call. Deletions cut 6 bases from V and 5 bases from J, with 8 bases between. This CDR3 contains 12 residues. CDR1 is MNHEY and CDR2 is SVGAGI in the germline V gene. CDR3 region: CASSPGHNEQFF. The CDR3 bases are TGTGCCAGCAGCCCAGGCCACAATGAGCAGTTCTTC.

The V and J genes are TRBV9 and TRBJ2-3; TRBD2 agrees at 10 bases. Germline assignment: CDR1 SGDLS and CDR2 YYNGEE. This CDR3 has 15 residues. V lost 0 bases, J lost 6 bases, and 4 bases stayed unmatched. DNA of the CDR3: TGTGCCAGCAGCGTAGCTACTAGCGGGACGGATACGCAGTATTTT. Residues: CASSVATSGTDTQYF.

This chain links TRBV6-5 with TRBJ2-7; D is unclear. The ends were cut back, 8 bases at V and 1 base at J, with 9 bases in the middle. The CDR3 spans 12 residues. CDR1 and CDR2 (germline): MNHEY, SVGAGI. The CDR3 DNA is TGTGCCAGCTGTACTACTTCCTACGAGCAGTACTTC. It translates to CASCTTSYEQYF.

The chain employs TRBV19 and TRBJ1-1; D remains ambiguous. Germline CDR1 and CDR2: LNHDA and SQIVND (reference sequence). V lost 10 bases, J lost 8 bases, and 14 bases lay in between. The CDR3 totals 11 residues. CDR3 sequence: CATKSEGEAFF. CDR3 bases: TGTGCCACCAAGTCGGAGGGAGAAGCTTTCTTT.

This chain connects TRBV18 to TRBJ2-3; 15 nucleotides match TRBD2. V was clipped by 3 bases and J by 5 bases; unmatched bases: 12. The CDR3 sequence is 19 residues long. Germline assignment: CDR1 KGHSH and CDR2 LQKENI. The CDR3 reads CASSPLWTSGREVGDTQYF. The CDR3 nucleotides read TGTGCCAGCTCACCCCTATGGACTAGCGGGAGGGAAGTCGGAGATACGCAGTATTTT.

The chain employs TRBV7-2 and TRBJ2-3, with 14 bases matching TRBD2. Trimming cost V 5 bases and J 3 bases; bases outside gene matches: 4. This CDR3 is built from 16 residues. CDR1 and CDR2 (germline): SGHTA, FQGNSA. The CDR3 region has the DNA TGTGCCAGCAGCCCCGGGACTAGCGGGAGAACAGATACGCAGTATTTT. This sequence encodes CASSPGTSGRTDTQYF. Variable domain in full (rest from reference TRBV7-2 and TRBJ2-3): GAGVSQSPSNKVTEKGKDVELRCDPISGHTALYWYRQSLGQGLEFLIYFQGNSAPDKSGLPSDRFSAERTGGSVSTLTIQRTQQEDSAVYLCASSPGTSGRTDTQYFGPGTRLTVL.

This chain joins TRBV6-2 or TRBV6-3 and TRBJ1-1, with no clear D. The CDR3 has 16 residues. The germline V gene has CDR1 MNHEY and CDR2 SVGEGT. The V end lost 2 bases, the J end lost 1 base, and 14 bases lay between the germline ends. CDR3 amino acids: CASSYPAWQENTEAFF. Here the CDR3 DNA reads TGTGCCAGCAGTTACCCGGCTTGGCAGGAGAACACTGAAGCTTTCTTT.

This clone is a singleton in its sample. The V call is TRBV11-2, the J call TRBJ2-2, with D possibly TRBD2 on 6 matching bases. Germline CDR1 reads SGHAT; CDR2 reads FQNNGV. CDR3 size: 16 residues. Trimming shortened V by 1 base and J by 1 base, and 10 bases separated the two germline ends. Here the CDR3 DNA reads TGTGCCAGCAGCTTAGGGGGGGTACTGAACACCGGGGAGCTGTTTTTT. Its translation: CASSLGGVLNTGELFF.

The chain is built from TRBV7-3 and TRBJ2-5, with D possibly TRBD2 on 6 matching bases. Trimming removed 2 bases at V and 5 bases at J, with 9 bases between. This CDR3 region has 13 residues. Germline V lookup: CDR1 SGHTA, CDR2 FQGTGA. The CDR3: CASSLGGFETQYF. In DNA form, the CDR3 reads TGTGCCAGCAGCTTAGGGGGGTTCGAGACCCAGTACTTC.

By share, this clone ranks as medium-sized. The chain's CDR3 is CASSLPFQQGPGANVLTF. The CDR3 bases are TGTGCCAGCAGCCTACCTTTCCAACAGGGCCCTGGGGCCAACGTCCTGACTTTC. The chain has TRBV3-1 (or the pseudogene TRBV3-2) and TRBJ2-6, with D possibly matching TRBD1 (6 bases). With 4 bases removed from V and 2 bases from J, the gap between germline ends came to 18 bases. CDR1 LGHDT and CDR2 YNNKEL come from the germline V gene (reference sequence). The CDR3 is 18 residues long.

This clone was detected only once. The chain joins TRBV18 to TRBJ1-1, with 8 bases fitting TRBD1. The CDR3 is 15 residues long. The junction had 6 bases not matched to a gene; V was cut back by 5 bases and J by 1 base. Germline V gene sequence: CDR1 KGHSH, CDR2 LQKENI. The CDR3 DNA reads TGTGCCAGCTCATTGACAGGGGATGGGAACACTGAAGCTTTCTTT. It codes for CASSLTGDGNTEAFF.

The CDR3 DNA sequence: TGTGCCAGCTCAGAACAGGGGGCAGGTACTGAAGCTTTCTTT. As protein: CASSEQGAGTEAFF. This rearrangement joins TRBV18 to TRBJ1-1, with TRBD1 matching 9 bases. Germline V gene lookup returns CDR1 KGHSH and CDR2 LQKENI. The CDR3 has 14 amino acids. V dropped 5 bases and J dropped 5; count of bases not matched to a gene: 6.

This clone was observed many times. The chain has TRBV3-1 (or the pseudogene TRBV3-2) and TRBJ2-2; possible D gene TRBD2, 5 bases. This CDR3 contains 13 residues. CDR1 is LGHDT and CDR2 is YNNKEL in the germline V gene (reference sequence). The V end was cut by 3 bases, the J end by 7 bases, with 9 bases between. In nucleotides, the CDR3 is TGTGCCAGCAGCCATCGGGGAAGCGGGGAGCTGTTTTTT. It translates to CASSHRGSGELFF.

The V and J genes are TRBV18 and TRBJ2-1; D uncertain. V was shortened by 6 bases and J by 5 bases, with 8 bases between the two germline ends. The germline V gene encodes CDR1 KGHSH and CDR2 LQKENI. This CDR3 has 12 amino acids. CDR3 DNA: TGTGCCAGCTCTCTCGCTAACAATGAGCAGTTCTTC. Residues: CASSLANNEQFF.

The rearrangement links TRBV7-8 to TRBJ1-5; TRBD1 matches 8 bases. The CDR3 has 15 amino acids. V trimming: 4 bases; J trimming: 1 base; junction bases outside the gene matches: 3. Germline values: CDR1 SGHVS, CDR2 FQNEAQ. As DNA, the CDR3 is TGTGCCAGCAGCTCAGACAGGGGAAGCAATCAGCCCCAGCATTTT. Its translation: CASSSDRGSNQPQHF.

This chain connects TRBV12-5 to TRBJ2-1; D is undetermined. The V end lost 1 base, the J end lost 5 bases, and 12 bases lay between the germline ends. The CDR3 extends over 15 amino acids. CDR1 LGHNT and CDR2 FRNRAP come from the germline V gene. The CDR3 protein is CASGLGLARNNEQFF. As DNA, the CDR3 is TGTGCTAGTGGTTTGGGACTGGCCCGTAACAATGAGCAGTTCTTC.

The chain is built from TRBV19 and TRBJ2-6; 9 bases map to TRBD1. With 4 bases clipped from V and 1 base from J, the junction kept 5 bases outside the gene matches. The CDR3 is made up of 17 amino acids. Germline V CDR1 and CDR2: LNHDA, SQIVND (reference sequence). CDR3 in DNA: TGTGCCAGTAGTACACAGGGGGCGAGATCTGGGGCCAACGTCCTGACTTTC. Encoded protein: CASSTQGARSGANVLTF.

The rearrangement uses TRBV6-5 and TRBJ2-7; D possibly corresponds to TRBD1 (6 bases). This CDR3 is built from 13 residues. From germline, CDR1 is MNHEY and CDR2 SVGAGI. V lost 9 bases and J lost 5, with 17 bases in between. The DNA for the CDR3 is TGTGCCAGTTCTGAGACAGGAATCCACGAGCAGTACTTC. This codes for CASSETGIHEQYF.

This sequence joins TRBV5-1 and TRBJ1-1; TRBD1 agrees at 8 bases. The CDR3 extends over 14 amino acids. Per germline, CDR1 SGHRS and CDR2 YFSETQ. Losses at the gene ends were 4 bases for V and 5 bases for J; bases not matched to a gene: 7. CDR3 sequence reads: CASSGQGYGTEAFF. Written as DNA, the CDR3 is TGCGCCAGCAGCGGACAGGGTTATGGAACTGAAGCTTTCTTT. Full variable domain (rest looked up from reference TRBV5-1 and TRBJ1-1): KAGVTQTPRYLIKTRGQQVTLSCSPISGHRSVSWYQQTPGQGLQFLFEYFSETQRNKGNFPGRFSGRQFSNSRSEMNVSTLELGDSALYLCASSGQGYGTEAFFGQGTRLTVV.

The CDR3 loop is CASSLGGDQPQHF. CDR3 in DNA: TGTGCCAGCAGTTTGGGAGGGGATCAGCCCCAGCATTTT. The gene calls are TRBV12-3 or TRBV12-4 and TRBJ1-5, with a possible D match to TRBD1 (5 bases). Trimming stripped 3 bases from V and 5 bases from J, with 8 bases between. CDR3 length: 13 amino acids.

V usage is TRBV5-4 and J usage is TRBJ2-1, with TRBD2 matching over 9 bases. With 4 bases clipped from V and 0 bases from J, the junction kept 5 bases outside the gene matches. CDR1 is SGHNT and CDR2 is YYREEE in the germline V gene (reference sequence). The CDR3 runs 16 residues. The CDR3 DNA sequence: TGTGCCAGCAGCCAAAGCGGGAGGCCCTCCTACAATGAGCAGTTCTTC. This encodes CASSQSGRPSYNEQFF.

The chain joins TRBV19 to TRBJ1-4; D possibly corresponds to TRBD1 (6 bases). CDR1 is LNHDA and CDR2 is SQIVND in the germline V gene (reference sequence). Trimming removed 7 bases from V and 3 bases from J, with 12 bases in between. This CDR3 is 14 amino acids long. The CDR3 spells CASTSQGPNEKLFF. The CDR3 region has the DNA TGTGCCAGTACCTCACAGGGCCCTAATGAAAAACTGTTTTTT.

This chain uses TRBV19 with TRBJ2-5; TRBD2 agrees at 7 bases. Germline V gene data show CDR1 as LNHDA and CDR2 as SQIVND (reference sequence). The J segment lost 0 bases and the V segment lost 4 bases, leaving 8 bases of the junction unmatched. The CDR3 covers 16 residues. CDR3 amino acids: CASSTEPGLHQETQYF. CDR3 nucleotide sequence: TGTGCCAGTAGTACCGAACCGGGACTACACCAAGAGACCCAGTACTTC.